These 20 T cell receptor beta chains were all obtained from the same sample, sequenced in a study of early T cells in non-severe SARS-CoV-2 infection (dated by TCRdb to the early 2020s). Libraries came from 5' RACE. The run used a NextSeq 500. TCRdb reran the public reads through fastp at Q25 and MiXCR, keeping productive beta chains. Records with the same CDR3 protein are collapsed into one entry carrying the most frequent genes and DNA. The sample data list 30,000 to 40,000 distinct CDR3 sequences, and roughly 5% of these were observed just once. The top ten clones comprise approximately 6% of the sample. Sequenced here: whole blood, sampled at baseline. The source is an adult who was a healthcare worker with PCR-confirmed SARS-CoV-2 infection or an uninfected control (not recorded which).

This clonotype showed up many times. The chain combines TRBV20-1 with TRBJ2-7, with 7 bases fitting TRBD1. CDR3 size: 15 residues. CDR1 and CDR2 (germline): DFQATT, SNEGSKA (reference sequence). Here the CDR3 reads CIRQGNSTSSYEQYV. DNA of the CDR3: TGCATCCGACAGGGAAATTCTACGAGCTCCTACGAGCAGTACGTC.

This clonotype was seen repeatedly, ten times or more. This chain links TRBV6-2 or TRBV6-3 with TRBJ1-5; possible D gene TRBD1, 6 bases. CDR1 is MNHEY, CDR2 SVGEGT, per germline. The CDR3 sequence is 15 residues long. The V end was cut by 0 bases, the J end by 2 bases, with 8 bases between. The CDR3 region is CASSYSAGGNQPQHF. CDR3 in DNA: TGTGCCAGCAGTTACTCGGCAGGGGGCAATCAGCCCCAGCATTTT.

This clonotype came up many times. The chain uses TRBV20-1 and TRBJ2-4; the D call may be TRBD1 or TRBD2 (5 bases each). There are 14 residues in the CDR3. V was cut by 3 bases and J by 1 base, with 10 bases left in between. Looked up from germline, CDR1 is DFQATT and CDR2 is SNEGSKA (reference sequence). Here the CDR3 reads CSARGEGAKNIQYF. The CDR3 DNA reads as TGCAGTGCTAGGGGGGAAGGGGCCAAAAACATTCAGTACTTC.

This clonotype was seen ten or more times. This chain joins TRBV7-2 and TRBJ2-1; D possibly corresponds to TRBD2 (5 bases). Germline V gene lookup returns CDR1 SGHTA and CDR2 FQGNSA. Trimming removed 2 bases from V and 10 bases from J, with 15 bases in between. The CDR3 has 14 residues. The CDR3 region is CASSLSSTGREQFF. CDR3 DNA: TGTGCCAGCAGCTTATCCTCGACTGGGAGAGAGCAGTTCTTC.

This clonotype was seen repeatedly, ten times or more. CDR3 nucleotides: TGTGCCAGCAGCTTGCAGGCCCTTAATTCACCCCTCCACTTT. It is translated as CASSLQALNSPLHF. The chain links TRBV7-2 to TRBJ1-6; D is uncertain. The CDR3 contains 14 residues. Trimming pared 3 bases from V and 6 bases from J, leaving 9 bases between. The V gene's germline CDR1 is SGHTA and CDR2 FQGNSA.

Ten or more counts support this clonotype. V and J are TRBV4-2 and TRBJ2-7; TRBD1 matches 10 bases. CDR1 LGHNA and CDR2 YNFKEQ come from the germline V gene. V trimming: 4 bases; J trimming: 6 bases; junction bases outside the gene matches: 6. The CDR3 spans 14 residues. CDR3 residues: CASSPRDRGGEQYF. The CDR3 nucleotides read TGTGCCAGCAGCCCCCGGGACAGGGGTGGCGAGCAGTACTTC.

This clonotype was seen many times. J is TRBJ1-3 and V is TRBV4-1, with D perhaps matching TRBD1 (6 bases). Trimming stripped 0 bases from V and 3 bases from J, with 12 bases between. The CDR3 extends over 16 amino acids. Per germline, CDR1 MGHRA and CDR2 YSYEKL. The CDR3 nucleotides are TGCGCCAGCAGCCAAGATAACAGGGAACATGGAAACACCATATATTTT. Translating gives CASSQDNREHGNTIYF.

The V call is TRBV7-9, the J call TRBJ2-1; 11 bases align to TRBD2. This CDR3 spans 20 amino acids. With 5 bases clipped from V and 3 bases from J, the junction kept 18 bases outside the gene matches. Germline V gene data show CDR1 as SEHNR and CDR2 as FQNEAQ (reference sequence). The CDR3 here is CASSKWRDRRLAGIYNEQFF. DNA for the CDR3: TGTGCCAGCAGCAAGTGGCGGGACAGGAGACTAGCGGGGATCTACAATGAGCAGTTCTTC.

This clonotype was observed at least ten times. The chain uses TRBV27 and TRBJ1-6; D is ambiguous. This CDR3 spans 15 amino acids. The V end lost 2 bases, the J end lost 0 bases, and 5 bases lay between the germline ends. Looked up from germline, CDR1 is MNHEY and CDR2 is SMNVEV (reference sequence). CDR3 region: CASSLQSSYNSPLHF. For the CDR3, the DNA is TGTGCCAGCAGTTTACAGAGCTCCTATAATTCACCCCTCCACTTT.

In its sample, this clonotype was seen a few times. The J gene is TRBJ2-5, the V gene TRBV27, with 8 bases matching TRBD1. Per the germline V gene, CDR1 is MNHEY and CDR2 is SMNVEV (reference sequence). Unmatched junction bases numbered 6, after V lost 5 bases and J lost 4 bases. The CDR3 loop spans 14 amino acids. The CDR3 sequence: CASSEGQGPETQYF. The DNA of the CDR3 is TGTGCCAGCAGTGAAGGACAGGGTCCAGAGACCCAGTACTTC.

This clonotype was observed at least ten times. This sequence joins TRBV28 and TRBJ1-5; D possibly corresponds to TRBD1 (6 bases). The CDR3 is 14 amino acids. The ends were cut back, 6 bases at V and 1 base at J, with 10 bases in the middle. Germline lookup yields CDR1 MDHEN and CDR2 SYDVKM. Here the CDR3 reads CASSFGQSNQPQHF. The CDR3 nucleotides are TGTGCCAGCAGCTTCGGACAGAGCAATCAGCCCCAGCATTTT.

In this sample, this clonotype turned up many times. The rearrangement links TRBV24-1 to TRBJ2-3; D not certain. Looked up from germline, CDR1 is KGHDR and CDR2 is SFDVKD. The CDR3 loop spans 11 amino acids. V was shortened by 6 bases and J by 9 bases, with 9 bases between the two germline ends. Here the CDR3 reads CATSLAMTQYF. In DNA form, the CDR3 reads TGTGCCACCAGTTTGGCTATGACGCAGTATTTT.

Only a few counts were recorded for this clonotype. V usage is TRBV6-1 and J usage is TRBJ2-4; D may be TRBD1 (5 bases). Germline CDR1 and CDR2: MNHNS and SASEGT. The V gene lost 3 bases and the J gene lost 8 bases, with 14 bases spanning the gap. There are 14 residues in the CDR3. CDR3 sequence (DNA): TGTGCCAGCAGTGATTTGGCCAGGGAATACATTCAGTACTTC. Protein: CASSDLAREYIQYF.

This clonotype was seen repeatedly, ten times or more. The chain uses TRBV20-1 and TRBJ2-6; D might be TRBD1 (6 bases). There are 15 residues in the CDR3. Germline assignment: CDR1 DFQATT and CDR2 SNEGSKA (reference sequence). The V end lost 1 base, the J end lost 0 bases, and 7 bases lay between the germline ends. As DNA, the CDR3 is TGCAGTGCTAGAGGGGGACACTCTGGGGCCAACGTCCTGACTTTC. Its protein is CSARGGHSGANVLTF.

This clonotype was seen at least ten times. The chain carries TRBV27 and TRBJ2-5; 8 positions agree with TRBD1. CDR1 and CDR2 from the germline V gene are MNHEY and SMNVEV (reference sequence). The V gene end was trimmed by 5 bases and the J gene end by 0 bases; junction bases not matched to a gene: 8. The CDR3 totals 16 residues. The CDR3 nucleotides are TGTGCCAGCAGTACTCCGACAGGGGACGACCAAGAGACCCAGTACTTC. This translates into CASSTPTGDDQETQYF.

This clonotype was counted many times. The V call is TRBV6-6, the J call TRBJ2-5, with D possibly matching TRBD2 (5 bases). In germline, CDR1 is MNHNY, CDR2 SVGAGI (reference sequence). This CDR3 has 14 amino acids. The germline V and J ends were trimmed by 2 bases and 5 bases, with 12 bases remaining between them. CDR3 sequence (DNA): TGTGCCAGCAGTTACGACTTGCGCGGGGAGACCCAGTACTTC. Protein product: CASSYDLRGETQYF.

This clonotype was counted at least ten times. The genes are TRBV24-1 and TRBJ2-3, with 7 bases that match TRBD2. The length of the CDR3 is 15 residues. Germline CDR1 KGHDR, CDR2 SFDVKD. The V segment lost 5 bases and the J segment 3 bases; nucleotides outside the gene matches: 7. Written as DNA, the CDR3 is TGTGCCACCAGTGGTTCAACTAGCGTAACAGATACGCAGTATTTT. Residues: CATSGSTSVTDTQYF.

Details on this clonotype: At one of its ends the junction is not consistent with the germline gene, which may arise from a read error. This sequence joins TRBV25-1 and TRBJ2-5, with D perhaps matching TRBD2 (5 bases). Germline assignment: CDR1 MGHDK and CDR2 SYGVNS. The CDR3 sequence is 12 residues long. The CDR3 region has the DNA TGTGCCGGCAGTGAATGGAGGGAGACCCAGTACTTC. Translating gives CAGSEWRETQYF.

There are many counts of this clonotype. The CDR3 region is CASSKTRFQGTEAFF. The CDR3 region has the DNA TGTGCCAGCAGTAAAACCAGGTTCCAGGGTACTGAAGCTTTCTTT. This chain joins TRBV6-1 and TRBJ1-1; weak D call: TRBD1 (5 bases). Germline V gives CDR1 MNHNS, CDR2 SASEGT. The CDR3 spans 15 residues. Deletions cut 5 bases from V and 5 bases from J, with 18 bases between.

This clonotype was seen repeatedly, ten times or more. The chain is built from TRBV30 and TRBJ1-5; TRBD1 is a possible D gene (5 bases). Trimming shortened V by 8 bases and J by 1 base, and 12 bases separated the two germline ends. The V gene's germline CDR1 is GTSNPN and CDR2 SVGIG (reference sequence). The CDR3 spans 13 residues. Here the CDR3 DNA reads TGTGCCGGAACTCAGGGAAGCAATCAGCCCCAGCATTTT. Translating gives CAGTQGSNQPQHF.